A single sample gave rise to the 2 T cell receptor beta chains below, sequenced in a study of cytomegalovirus exposure and HLA in healthy donors listed by TCRdb under 2017. Libraries were prepared through the immunoSEQ multiplex PCR assay. For the multiplex PCR, a mixture combining 60 forward primers for TCR Vbeta segments and 13 reverse primers for TCR Jbeta segments was used. Here the immuneACCESS table is served through TCRdb, limited to in-frame sequences with V and J called. Missing clones are a known gap in these copies; in checked studies unresolved V genes cover under half, and the rest lacks a known reason. This sample lists some 130,000 clones; about 80% were detected once. The ten largest account for over 2.5% of the sample. The sample taken for sequencing was PBMCs. These receptors originate from a male donor in good health and CMV-seronegative.

This clone appeared a few times. The rearrangement joins TRBV7-9 to TRBJ1-2; 9 bases agree with TRBD1. Germline V gene data show CDR1 as SEHNR and CDR2 as FQNEAQ (reference sequence). J gave up 4 bases and V 5 bases, and 5 bases lay outside the gene matches. CDR3 length: 14 residues. CDR3: CASSGWDRAYGYTF. Written as DNA, the CDR3 is TGTGCCAGCAGCGGTTGGGACAGGGCCTATGGCTACACCTTC.

This clone was seen only a few times. Germline is not matched at one junction end, which may reflect a read error. The chain combines TRBV5-8 with TRBJ2-7; 8 positions match TRBD1. CDR1 SGHTS and CDR2 YDEGEE come from the germline V gene. This CDR3 spans 11 amino acids. CDR3 in amino acids: CASSLGGTGRF. CDR3 in DNA: TGTGCCAGCAGCTTGGGGGGGACAGGCCGCTTC.